This paragraph reports one T cell receptor (beta chain). The antigen remains unidentified. cDNA synthesis used the whole RNA isolate, giving expressed TCRB sequences. Here immunoSEQ multiplex PCR was the method, and the copy in TCRdb shows in-frame clones only, minus some. The sample carries approximately 20,000 clones, under 60% recorded once. This sample was included in a study of beta chain features in type 1 diabetes. Germline V gene lookup returns CDR1 KGHSH and CDR2 LQKENI. V was cut by 1 base and J by 4 bases, with 10 bases left in between. The CDR3 is 15 residues long. Overall study findings and caveats: All four CD4+ subsets from Type 1 diabetes patients carried moderately but significantly shorter TCRB CDR3s. Cells with high TCR expression could be over-represented by cDNA sequencing.

The TCR was taken from a man younger than 30 with type 1 diabetes. The rearrangement uses TRBV18 and TRBJ1-4; maybe TRBD1 (5 bases). Sequencing was carried out using stem cell memory CD4+ T cells from blood. The CDR3 DNA is TGTGCCAGCTCACCACAGGGGAACTTTAATGAAAAACTGTTTTTT. Translating gives CASSPQGNFNEKLFF.